Below, 6 T cell receptor beta chains from the same sample are listed, as sequenced in a study of T cell clusters in autoimmune cytopenias. Each sample's input was roughly 270 ng genomic DNA, 30,000 to 45,000 genome equivalents. One tube held mixed TRB-A and TRB-B primer pools for touch-down PCR. TCRdb reprocessed the multiplex PCR reads, with one entry per CDR3 protein and no DNA. This sample's table reports 3,000 or so distinct CDR3 sequences. Source material: peripheral blood. All receptors come from a human donor with an autoimmune cytopenia or autoimmune hepatitis (not recorded which).

This clonotype is deemed medium-sized by its frequency. This chain links TRBV6-2 or TRBV6-3 with TRBJ1-4. The length of the CDR3 is 14 residues. Germline assignment: CDR1 MNHEY and CDR2 SVGEGT. The CDR3 loop is CASSFGWENEKLFF.

The chain links TRBV20-1 to TRBJ1-4. The germline CDR1 and CDR2 sequences are DFQATT and SNEGSKA (reference sequence). This CDR3 region has 13 residues. CDR3 sequence reads: CSARDPRLGKLFF.

According to its frequency, this clonotype is medium-sized. The CDR3: CASSLKGVPYAALGEQYF. V and J are TRBV27 and TRBJ2-7; TCRdb picks TRBD2, but there is no DNA to check that call. The CDR3 has 18 amino acids. Looked up from germline, CDR1 is MNHEY and CDR2 is SMNVEV (reference sequence).

The genes are TRBV11-2 and TRBJ1-2; the D gene TCRdb calls, TRBD1, cannot be checked with no DNA. CDR3 length equals 15 residues. Germline values: CDR1 SGHAT, CDR2 FQNNGV. The CDR3 protein is CASSTLSGTGGGYTF.

Considering frequency, this clonotype is medium-sized. The CDR3 loop reads CASSPLGGNTEAFF. V usage is TRBV6-5 and J usage is TRBJ1-1; TCRdb designates TRBD1, a call that cannot be tested without DNA. CDR1 and CDR2 (germline): MNHEY, SVGAGI. This CDR3 comprises 14 residues.

This clonotype is called medium-sized (0.01 to 0.1%) based on its frequency. This rearrangement joins TRBV12-3 or TRBV12-4 to TRBJ1-3; TCRdb selects TRBD1, and the lack of DNA leaves this call unchecked. The CDR3 loop spans 15 amino acids. The CDR3 spells CASSFDQGHGNTIYF.